This TCR beta chain emerged from a study of blood T cell repertoires in COVID-19. Data came from immunoSEQ multiplex PCR; TCRdb stores just in-frame clones and leaves some out. This repertoire shows about 72,000 clones, 86% found once; its top ten account for approximately 8.4%. CDR1 is SEHNR and CDR2 is FQNEAQ in the germline V gene (reference sequence). The CDR3 covers 15 residues. The V segment lost 5 bases and the J segment 5 bases; nucleotides outside the gene matches: 10. This rearrangement joins TRBV7-9 to TRBJ2-5, with 8 bases matching TRBD1. The sequence came from a man aged 25 to 40 with acute or convalescent COVID-19. Specimen: peripheral blood. CDR3 protein: CASSKTQGAGETQYF. As DNA, the CDR3 is TGTGCCAGCAGCAAAACTCAGGGGGCGGGGGAGACCCAGTACTTC.